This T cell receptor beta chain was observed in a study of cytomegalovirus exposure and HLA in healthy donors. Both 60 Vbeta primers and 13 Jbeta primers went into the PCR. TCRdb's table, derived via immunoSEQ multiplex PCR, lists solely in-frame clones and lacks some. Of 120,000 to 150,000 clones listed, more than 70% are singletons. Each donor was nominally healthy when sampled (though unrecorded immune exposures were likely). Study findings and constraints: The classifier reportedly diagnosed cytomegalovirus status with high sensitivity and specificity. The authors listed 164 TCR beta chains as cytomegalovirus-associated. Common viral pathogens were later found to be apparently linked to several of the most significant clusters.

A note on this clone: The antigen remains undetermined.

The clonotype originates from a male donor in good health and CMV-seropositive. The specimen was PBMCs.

The chain's CDR3 is CASTSPLGTGDSYEQYF. In DNA, the CDR3 is TGTGCCAGCACCTCTCCATTAGGGACAGGGGACTCCTACGAGCAGTACTTC. The rearrangement uses TRBV28 and TRBJ2-7; 10 nucleotides match TRBD1. The CDR3 loop spans 17 amino acids. The V gene end was trimmed by 7 bases and the J gene end by 0 bases; junction bases not matched to a gene: 12. Germline V gene sequence: CDR1 MDHEN, CDR2 SYDVKM.